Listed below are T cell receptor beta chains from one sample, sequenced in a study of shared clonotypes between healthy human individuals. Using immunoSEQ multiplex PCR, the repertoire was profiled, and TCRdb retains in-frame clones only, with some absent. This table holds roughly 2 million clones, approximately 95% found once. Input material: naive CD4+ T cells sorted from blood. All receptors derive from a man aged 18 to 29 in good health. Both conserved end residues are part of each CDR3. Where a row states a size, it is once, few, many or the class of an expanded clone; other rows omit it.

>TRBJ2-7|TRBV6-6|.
CASSYSKVTREQYF
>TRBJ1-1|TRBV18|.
CASSPIGGEAFF
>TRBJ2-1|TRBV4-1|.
CASSQGSVLAGGSEQFF
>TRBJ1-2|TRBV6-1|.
CASMGQGAGYGYTF
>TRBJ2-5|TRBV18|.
CASSPLLALNQETQYF
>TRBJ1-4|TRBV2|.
CASSEPIGGEKLFF
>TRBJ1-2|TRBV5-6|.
CASSLARASYGYTF
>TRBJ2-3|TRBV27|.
CASRATSGRLMTDTQYF
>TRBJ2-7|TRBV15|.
CATSRVSYEQYF
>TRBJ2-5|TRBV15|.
CATSLGLERQYF
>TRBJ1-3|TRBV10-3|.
CAISESVSGNTIYF
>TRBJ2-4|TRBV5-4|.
CASSLSDRAKNIQYF
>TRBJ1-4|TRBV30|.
CAWSGGRGFTTNEKLFF
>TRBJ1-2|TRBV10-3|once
CAISELPGERGYTF
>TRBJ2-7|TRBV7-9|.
CASSSQGHEQYF
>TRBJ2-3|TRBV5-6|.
CASSFRTSGADTQYF
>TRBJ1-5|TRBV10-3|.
CAISEGIQPQHF
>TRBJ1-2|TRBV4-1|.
CASSGGTGFYGYTF
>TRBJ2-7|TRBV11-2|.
CASSLESRYEQYF
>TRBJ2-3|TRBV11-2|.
CASSLGYSTDTQYF
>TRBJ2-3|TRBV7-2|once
CASSLAGVTDTQYF
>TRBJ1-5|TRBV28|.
CASSLPDRASQPQHF